A single sample is the source of the 29 T cell receptor beta chains below, sequenced in a study of T cells after posttransplantation cyclophosphamide. Measured with immunoSEQ multiplex PCR; TCRdb has only the in-frame clones, and not every one. The profile shows about 21,000 clones, approximately 83% of them singletons. Controls had myeloablative marrow grafts with methotrexate and calcineurin inhibitor, sampled at 1 year. The sample was PBMCs, taken around 350 days after allogeneic stem cell transplant with calcineurin inhibitor and methotrexate. The receptors stem from a female patient between 30 and 39 years old who received an allogeneic stem cell transplant from an unrelated donor, was CMV-positive, and had acute and chronic GVHD. Certain T cells may be donor cells from the graft.

This chain links TRBV7-8 with TRBJ1-6; D perhaps matches TRBD1 (5 bases). CDR1 and CDR2 from the germline V gene are SGHVS and FQNEAQ. The CDR3 length is 15 residues. The germline V and J ends were trimmed by 3 bases and 3 bases, with 9 bases remaining between them. CDR3 bases: TGTGCCAGCAGCTTCGACAGCGACTATAATTCACCCCTCCACTTT. Translated: CASSFDSDYNSPLHF.

The chain is built from TRBV28 and TRBJ1-1, with 8 bases matching TRBD1. Per the germline V gene, CDR1 is MDHEN and CDR2 is SYDVKM. Trimming at V came to 6 bases and at J to 4 bases, leaving 7 bases not matched to a gene. The CDR3 length is 14 residues. The CDR3 loop reads CASRGQGSGTEAFF. The DNA of the CDR3 is TGTGCCAGCAGAGGACAGGGATCAGGCACTGAAGCTTTCTTT.

J is TRBJ1-6 and V is TRBV6-5; no reliable D call. Trimming shortened V by 4 bases and J by 3 bases, and 7 bases separated the two germline ends. Germline CDR1 MNHEY, CDR2 SVGAGI. This CDR3 spans 14 amino acids. CDR3 coding DNA: TGTGCCAGCAGTTCGGCTAGCTATAATTCACCCCTCCACTTT. This sequence encodes CASSSASYNSPLHF.

V is TRBV7-6 and J is TRBJ2-2; D is undetermined. CDR3 length: 15 amino acids. V lost 3 bases to trimming and J lost 1 base, with 9 bases between them. Germline V gene lookup returns CDR1 SGHVS and CDR2 FNYEAQ. Here the CDR3 DNA reads TGTGCCAGCAGCTTTTCTACAGTGAACACCGGGGAGCTGTTTTTT. Translated, it gives CASSFSTVNTGELFF.

The genes are TRBV6-5 and TRBJ2-7; 8 bases line up with TRBD1. The CDR3 covers 12 residues. CDR1 and CDR2 (germline): MNHEY, SVGAGI. The V gene end was trimmed by 7 bases and the J gene end by 4 bases; junction bases not matched to a gene: 3. CDR3 in amino acids: CASTGGRYEQYF. CDR3 in DNA: TGTGCCAGCACAGGGGGCAGGTACGAGCAGTACTTC.

The chain is built from TRBV7-2 and TRBJ1-1; D call uncertain. Between the trimmed V and J ends, which lost 7 bases and 0 bases, there was a span of 9 bases. This CDR3 spans 13 amino acids. Looked up from germline, CDR1 is SGHTA and CDR2 is FQGNSA. DNA of the CDR3: TGTGCCAGCACCCCTTCGGTGAACACTGAAGCTTTCTTT. Translation: CASTPSVNTEAFF.

The chain joins TRBV5-6 to TRBJ2-5, with 9 positions matching TRBD2. The CDR3 is made up of 12 amino acids. CDR1 and CDR2 (germline): SGHDT, YYEEEE. With V trimmed by 2 bases and J by 13 bases, 6 bases remained unmatched. The DNA for the CDR3 is TGTGCCAGCAGCTTAGCTAGCGGGAATAGGTACTTC. Its protein is CASSLASGNRYF.

The genes are TRBV5-1 and TRBJ2-3; 7 nucleotides match TRBD2. Trimming took 5 bases from V and 4 from J; bases not matched to a gene: 4. Looked up from germline, CDR1 is SGHRS and CDR2 is YFSETQ. This CDR3 comprises 13 residues. The CDR3 coding sequence is TGCGCCAGCAGTCAAGGGAGGGCAGATACGCAGTATTTT. As protein: CASSQGRADTQYF.

The chain employs TRBV6-1 and TRBJ1-3; D remains ambiguous. The CDR3 has 15 residues. Germline assignment: CDR1 MNHNS and CDR2 SASEGT. V was trimmed by 4 bases and J by 0 bases, leaving 10 bases between them. In DNA form, the CDR3 reads TGTGCCAGCAGTGTGAGCGGCCTCTCTGGAAACACCATATATTTT. This encodes CASSVSGLSGNTIYF.

This chain links TRBV7-2 with TRBJ1-4; 7 nucleotides line up with TRBD1. Germline-derived CDR1 and CDR2 are SGHTA and FQGNSA. The CDR3 runs to 11 residues. Germline trimming cut 5 bases from V and 11 bases from J; bases unmatched to any gene: 2. The CDR3 loop is CASSPGGKLFF. The CDR3 coding sequence is TGTGCCAGCAGCCCAGGGGGGAAACTGTTTTTT.

A single count supports this clone. This chain joins TRBV11-2 and TRBJ2-5; D is perhaps TRBD1 (5 bases). Gene TRBJ2-7 matches the end of the DNA better, so the J call may be wrong. CDR3 length: 12 residues. Germline V gene data show CDR1 as SGHAT and CDR2 as FQNNGV. CDR3 in DNA: TGTGCCAGCAGCGGCATAAGGGGCGAGCAGTACTTC. Protein: CASSGIRGEQYF.

The chain joins TRBV4-1 to TRBJ1-2; D may be TRBD1 (5 bases). This CDR3 spans 13 amino acids. V was clipped by 3 bases and J by 3 bases, with 8 bases between them. Per germline, CDR1 MGHRA and CDR2 YSYEKL. CDR3 sequence: CASSHVQDYGYTF. The CDR3 DNA is TGCGCCAGCAGCCACGTACAGGACTATGGCTACACCTTC.

The J gene is TRBJ1-2, the V gene TRBV19; 8 bases map to TRBD1. CDR1 LNHDA and CDR2 SQIVND come from the germline V gene (reference sequence). Germline trimming cut 8 bases from V and 7 bases from J; bases unmatched to any gene: 12. This CDR3 region has 14 residues. CDR3 amino acids: CASGGTGPLSGYTF. In DNA form, the CDR3 reads TGTGCCAGTGGCGGGACAGGACCCCTAAGTGGCTACACCTTC.

The rearrangement joins TRBV19 to TRBJ1-1; unclear D gene. Looked up from germline, CDR1 is LNHDA and CDR2 is SQIVND (reference sequence). The CDR3 is 15 amino acids. The germline V and J ends were trimmed by 3 bases and 2 bases, with 13 bases remaining between them. Here the CDR3 reads CASSMGRRSNTEAFF. The CDR3 DNA reads TGTGCCAGTAGTATGGGAAGGAGGAGCAACACTGAAGCTTTCTTT.

This rearrangement joins TRBV5-5 to TRBJ1-1; 7 positions agree with TRBD1. Germline V CDR1 and CDR2: SGHKS, YYEKEE (reference sequence). V shed 0 bases, J shed 6 bases, and the junction held 5 bases outside the gene matches. This CDR3 is built from 14 residues. The CDR3 is CASSLEGGIAEAFF. In DNA, the CDR3 is TGTGCCAGCAGCTTGGAAGGGGGCATCGCTGAAGCTTTCTTT.

The chain uses TRBV6-5 and TRBJ2-1; D possibly corresponds to TRBD1 (5 bases). V was shortened by 8 bases and J by 3 bases, with 14 bases between the two germline ends. Germline assignment: CDR1 MNHEY and CDR2 SVGAGI. The CDR3 consists of 14 residues. DNA of the CDR3: TGTGCCAGCCCTAAAGGGGTCTTCTACAATGAGCAGTTCTTC. This codes for CASPKGVFYNEQFF.

This clone occurred once. This chain links TRBV4-1 with TRBJ2-7, with TRBD2 as a possible D gene (5 bases). The CDR3 is 15 residues long. Trimming took 0 bases from V and 3 from J, leaving 12 bases between them. Per the germline V gene, CDR1 is MGHRA and CDR2 is YSYEKL. The DNA for the CDR3 is TGCGCCAGCAGCCAAGATTATCCAGGAGGCTACGAGCAGTACTTC. Translation: CASSQDYPGGYEQYF.

This clone was detected only a few times. The rearrangement joins TRBV7-2 to TRBJ1-2, with D maybe TRBD1 (6 bases). Germline V gene data show CDR1 as SGHTA and CDR2 as FQGNSA. Trimming took 2 bases from V and 8 from J, leaving 18 bases between them. The CDR3 consists of 15 residues. CDR3 region: CASSLRQGTLDGYTF. For the CDR3, the DNA is TGTGCCAGCAGCTTAAGGCAGGGGACGTTGGACGGCTACACCTTC.

The chain has TRBV28 and TRBJ2-2; weak D call: TRBD2 (6 bases). CDR3 length: 15 residues. V was trimmed by 6 bases and J by 0 bases, leaving 11 bases between them. Per germline, CDR1 MDHEN and CDR2 SYDVKM. CDR3: CASRLGGTNTGELFF. CDR3 DNA sequence: TGTGCCAGCAGACTCGGGGGTACGAACACCGGGGAGCTGTTTTTT.

This clone was picked up a small number of times. The chain employs TRBV30 and TRBJ1-5, with no clear D. CDR3 length: 14 residues. Germline V gene lookup returns CDR1 GTSNPN and CDR2 SVGIG (reference sequence). V shed 6 bases and J shed 6 bases, with 18 bases lying between them. The CDR3 sequence is CACNGPGVGQPQHF. CDR3 DNA sequence: TGTGCCTGTAATGGTCCCGGGGTGGGTCAGCCCCAGCATTTT.

The chain uses TRBV15 and TRBJ1-5; D possibly corresponds to TRBD1 (6 bases). The CDR3 sequence is 17 residues long. Germline V gene lookup returns CDR1 LNHNV and CDR2 YYDKDF (reference sequence). V lost 1 base and J 3 bases, leaving 16 bases between the germline ends. In DNA form, the CDR3 reads TGTGCCACCAGCAGAGGGGGGCACGGGAAGCTCAATCAGCCCCAGCATTTT. Protein product: CATSRGGHGKLNQPQHF.

The genes are TRBV30 and TRBJ1-2; tentatively, D is TRBD1 (5 bases). The CDR3 runs to 11 residues. Trimming cost V 7 bases and J 4 bases, with 10 bases left between them. From germline, CDR1 is GTSNPN and CDR2 SVGIG (reference sequence). Here the CDR3 reads CASGEGYGYTF. The CDR3, as DNA: TGTGCCTCGGGGGAGGGCTATGGCTACACCTTC.

This chain joins TRBV27 and TRBJ1-2; tentative D call: TRBD1 (5 bases). V was shortened by 6 bases and J by 7 bases, with 15 bases between the two germline ends. This CDR3 region has 13 residues. Germline CDR1 MNHEY, CDR2 SMNVEV (reference sequence). The CDR3 loop reads CASRPGEGSGYTF. CDR3 coding DNA: TGTGCCAGCAGACCCGGGGAGGGGTCTGGCTACACCTTC.

The chain links TRBV6-1 to TRBJ1-1, with D tentatively TRBD1 (5 bases). The germline V gene encodes CDR1 MNHNS and CDR2 SASEGT. V lost 0 bases and J lost 8, with 13 bases in between. This CDR3 has 14 residues. The CDR3 bases are TGTGCCAGCAGTGAAGCGGGGCGAGTCATAGAAGCTTTCTTT. Amino acid sequence: CASSEAGRVIEAFF.

The V call is TRBV5-1, the J call TRBJ2-1; TRBD1 agrees at 7 bases. V trimming: 6 bases; J trimming: 12 bases; junction bases outside the gene matches: 15. The germline gives CDR1 SGHRS, CDR2 YFSETQ. The CDR3 sequence is 14 residues long. The CDR3 is CASTGTAMTHGQFF. As DNA, the CDR3 is TGCGCCAGCACCGGGACAGCCATGACCCATGGGCAGTTCTTC.

This sequence joins TRBV7-2 and TRBJ2-7; 10 bases agree with TRBD1. J lost 7 bases, V lost 8 bases, and 11 bases had no gene match. Per the germline V gene, CDR1 is SGHTA and CDR2 is FQGNSA. The CDR3 contains 14 residues. The CDR3 bases are TGTGCCAGCGGACGGACAGGGGGAATGAGGGAGCAGTACTTC. Amino acid sequence: CASGRTGGMREQYF.

This clone occurred once. This chain connects TRBV19 to TRBJ2-2, with TRBD1 matching 7 bases. Per the germline V gene, CDR1 is LNHDA and CDR2 is SQIVND (reference sequence). The J segment lost 4 bases and the V segment lost 7 bases, leaving 6 bases of the junction unmatched. The CDR3 totals 14 residues. This CDR3 is CASTETGSTGELFF. CDR3 DNA sequence: TGTGCCAGTACGGAGACAGGGTCCACCGGGGAGCTGTTTTTT.

This chain connects TRBV4-3 to TRBJ2-3; D perhaps matches TRBD2 (6 bases). The germline V and J ends were trimmed by 4 bases and 3 bases, with 20 bases remaining between them. Germline assignment: CDR1 LGHNA and CDR2 YSLEER. This CDR3 has 17 residues. CDR3 nucleotides: TGCGCCAGCAGCCTGAATTTAGCTAGCGAGAAGACAGATACGCAGTATTTT. This sequence encodes CASSLNLASEKTDTQYF.

The chain combines TRBV11-3 with TRBJ2-3, with D perhaps matching TRBD2 (5 bases). Germline V lookup: CDR1 SGHNT, CDR2 YENEEA. V was clipped by 8 bases and J by 0 bases, with 9 bases between them. The CDR3 runs to 13 residues. This chain's CDR3 is CASPGESTDTQYF. For the CDR3, the DNA is TGTGCCAGCCCTGGGGAGAGCACAGATACGCAGTATTTT.